The 22 T cell receptor beta chains given below trace back to one sample, sequenced in a study of blood T cell repertoires in COVID-19. Using immunoSEQ multiplex PCR, the repertoire was profiled, and TCRdb retains in-frame clones only, with some absent. The repertoire holds about 160,000 clones, with 89% as singletons. Sequenced input: peripheral blood. The receptors were sampled from a man aged 60-69 years with acute or convalescent COVID-19.

The chain combines TRBV30 with TRBJ1-4; no clear D gene. CDR1 and CDR2 (germline): GTSNPN, SVGIG (reference sequence). This CDR3 is 15 amino acids long. The germline V and J ends were trimmed by 3 bases and 0 bases, with 11 bases remaining between them. The CDR3 is CAWRTKAATNEKLFF. The DNA for the CDR3 is TGTGCCTGGAGGACTAAAGCCGCAACTAATGAAAAACTGTTTTTT. Looking up the rest from reference TRBV30 and TRBJ1-4 gives the full variable domain: SQTIHQWPATLVQPVGSPLSLECTVEGTSNPNLYWYRQAAGRGLQLLFYSVGIGQISSEVPQNLSASRPQDRQFILSSKKLLLSDSGFYLCAWRTKAATNEKLFFGSGTQLSVL.

The chain couples TRBV3-1 (or the pseudogene TRBV3-2) to TRBJ2-6; 8 nucleotides agree with TRBD1. Germline V CDR1 and CDR2: LGHDT, YNNKEL (reference sequence). J lost 3 bases, V lost 3 bases, and 7 bases had no gene match. The CDR3 length is 17 residues. The CDR3 DNA sequence: TGTGCCAGCAGCCAGACCCCAGGGGGCGGTGGGGCCAACGTCCTGACTTTC. Protein: CASSQTPGGGGANVLTF.

The chain links TRBV5-6 to TRBJ2-1; D not certain. CDR1 and CDR2 from the germline V gene are SGHDT and YYEEEE. Trimming removed 3 bases from V and 10 bases from J, with 8 bases in between. The CDR3 spans 11 residues. Here the CDR3 reads CASSWRSEQFF. CDR3 in DNA: TGTGCCAGCAGCTGGAGATCAGAGCAGTTCTTC.

The rearrangement joins TRBV5-1 to TRBJ2-2; 9 nucleotides line up with TRBD1. V lost 1 base, J lost 8 bases, and 9 bases stayed unmatched. This CDR3 contains 16 residues. Germline CDR1 and CDR2: SGHRS and YFSETQ. The CDR3 sequence is CASSLRALDRGGELFF. The CDR3 DNA reads as TGCGCCAGCAGCTTGAGGGCCCTGGACAGGGGAGGGGAGCTGTTTTTT.

With regard to this clone: Other DNA sequences in this specimen translate into the identical CDR3. The chain is built from TRBV5-6 and TRBJ2-6; tentative D call: TRBD1 (6 bases). Deletions cut 5 bases from V and 1 base from J, with 10 bases between. This CDR3 contains 15 residues. Per germline, CDR1 SGHDT and CDR2 YYEEEE. CDR3 sequence: CASRPTGSGANVLTF. The CDR3 coding sequence is TGTGCCAGCAGACCGACAGGTTCTGGGGCCAACGTCCTGACTTTC.

Here the CDR3 DNA reads TGTGCCAGCAGCTTCCCAAGGGCCAAAGGGGGCACTGAAGCTTTCTTT. Translated, it gives CASSFPRAKGGTEAFF. The gene calls are TRBV7-9 and TRBJ1-1; possibly TRBD1 for D (6 bases). The CDR3 runs 16 residues. V was shortened by 3 bases and J by 4 bases, with 18 bases between the two germline ends. The germline V gene encodes CDR1 SEHNR and CDR2 FQNEAQ (reference sequence).

V usage is TRBV19 and J usage is TRBJ2-3, with D perhaps TRBD2 (6 bases). Germline CDR1 and CDR2: LNHDA and SQIVND (reference sequence). Trimming removed 6 bases at V and 5 bases at J, with 15 bases between. The length of the CDR3 is 14 residues. The CDR3 DNA reads TGTGCCAGTAGCCCGCGGGGATCCGTAGATACGCAGTATTTT. Its protein product is CASSPRGSVDTQYF.

The chain is built from TRBV4-1 and TRBJ2-3; D possibly corresponds to TRBD2 (7 bases). The germline CDR1 and CDR2 sequences are MGHRA and YSYEKL. V gave up 1 base and J gave up 3 bases, with 14 bases separating them. The CDR3 sequence is 16 residues long. The CDR3, as DNA: TGCGCCAGCAGCCAAGTTTTGGGGGGGCTGACAGATACGCAGTATTTT. Protein product: CASSQVLGGLTDTQYF.

The J gene is TRBJ2-1, the V gene TRBV19; D is possibly TRBD1 (6 bases). This CDR3 comprises 17 residues. Between the trimmed V and J ends, which lost 10 bases and 6 bases, there was a span of 28 bases. Germline V gives CDR1 LNHDA, CDR2 SQIVND (reference sequence). CDR3 region: CATSRNPVTIRGNEQFF. Here the CDR3 DNA reads TGTGCCACCTCAAGAAACCCGGTGACGATCAGGGGCAATGAGCAGTTCTTC.

The rearrangement uses TRBV4-3 and TRBJ2-7; 7 bases are shared with TRBD1. V shed 0 bases, J shed 4 bases, and the junction held 6 bases outside the gene matches. The CDR3 is 15 amino acids. From germline, CDR1 is LGHNA and CDR2 YSLEER. CDR3 sequence reads: CASSQEGQNIYEQYF. For the CDR3, the DNA is TGCGCCAGCAGCCAAGAGGGACAGAATATTTACGAGCAGTACTTC.

The rearrangement joins TRBV10-1 to TRBJ2-7, with 14 nucleotides matching TRBD2. The CDR3 consists of 18 residues. CDR1 is WNHNN and CDR2 is SYGVQD in the germline V gene (reference sequence). After removal of 2 bases from V and 5 bases from J, the junction contained 11 bases not matched to a gene. The CDR3 DNA is TGCGCCAGCAGTGAGGGACTAGCGGGGGGTTTCGGCTTCCACGAGCAGTACTTC. It translates to CASSEGLAGGFGFHEQYF.

This clone was observed once. The rearrangement uses TRBV6-5 and TRBJ1-1; D ambiguous. The V gene lost 6 bases and the J gene lost 4 bases, with 9 bases spanning the gap. CDR1 and CDR2 from the germline V gene are MNHEY and SVGAGI. This CDR3 comprises 12 residues. The DNA of the CDR3 is TGTGCCAGCAGGACTAGAGGCACTGAAGCTTTCTTT. As protein: CASRTRGTEAFF.

The chain joins TRBV18 to TRBJ1-4; D gene uncertain. Trimming removed 1 base at V and 7 bases at J, with 16 bases between. CDR1 is KGHSH and CDR2 is LQKENI in the germline V gene. The CDR3 is 16 residues long. The CDR3 is CASSPRIASIGEKLFF. The CDR3 region has the DNA TGTGCCAGCTCACCACGAATCGCGTCAATTGGTGAAAAACTGTTTTTT.

This sequence joins TRBV5-1 and TRBJ1-1; 10 nucleotides agree with TRBD1. The CDR3 contains 13 residues. Germline V CDR1 and CDR2: SGHRS, YFSETQ. V trimming: 4 bases; J trimming: 7 bases; junction bases outside the gene matches: 4. The CDR3 region is CASSGGTGVEAFF. Written as DNA, the CDR3 is TGCGCCAGCAGCGGCGGGACAGGGGTTGAAGCTTTCTTT. Drawing the rest from reference TRBV5-1 and TRBJ1-1, the complete variable domain is KAGVTQTPRYLIKTRGQQVTLSCSPISGHRSVSWYQQTPGQGLQFLFEYFSETQRNKGNFPGRFSGRQFSNSRSEMNVSTLELGDSALYLCASSGGTGVEAFFGQGTRLTVV.

The V and J genes are TRBV25-1 and TRBJ2-2; no firm D call. Germline CDR1 and CDR2: MGHDK and SYGVNS. V lost 3 bases and J lost 13, with 9 bases in between. The CDR3 loop spans 11 amino acids. CDR3 protein: CASSDSVWLFF. As DNA, the CDR3 is TGTGCCAGCAGTGATTCAGTATGGCTGTTTTTT.

The chain uses TRBV11-2 and TRBJ2-7; 9 bases match TRBD1. The CDR3 has 13 amino acids. Per germline, CDR1 SGHAT and CDR2 FQNNGV. V dropped 5 bases and J dropped 9; count of bases not matched to a gene: 8. The CDR3 sequence: CASSPVGQGPQYF. CDR3 sequence (DNA): TGTGCCAGCAGCCCGGTAGGACAGGGGCCGCAGTACTTC.

This clone has more than one count but fewer than ten. This chain links TRBV2 with TRBJ2-7, with 7 bases identical to TRBD1. This CDR3 region has 18 residues. Per germline, CDR1 SNHLY and CDR2 FYNNEI. After removal of 0 bases from V and 0 bases from J, the junction contained 11 bases not matched to a gene. The CDR3 region has the DNA TGTGCCAGCAGTGAAGCGCTTTTTGAGACAGGGAGCTCCTACGAGCAGTACTTC. Translation gives CASSEALFETGSSYEQYF.

The chain employs TRBV25-1 and TRBJ1-6; TRBD1 might be the D (5 bases). Trimming removed 2 bases at V and 4 bases at J, with 9 bases between. Germline V lookup: CDR1 MGHDK, CDR2 SYGVNS. CDR3 size: 15 residues. The CDR3 reads CASSEDSAYNSPLHF. As DNA, the CDR3 is TGTGCCAGCAGTGAAGACAGCGCATATAATTCACCCCTCCACTTT.

V usage is TRBV6-5 and J usage is TRBJ1-5; no clear D gene. Germline CDR1 MNHEY, CDR2 SVGAGI. V was pared by 2 bases and J by 7 bases, with 9 bases between. The CDR3 spans 13 residues. CDR3 in DNA: TGTGCCAGCAGTTACACGGGTAAGCAGCCCCAGCATTTT. This encodes CASSYTGKQPQHF.

CDR3 nucleotides: TGTGCCAGTAGTATGTCTGTAATCCAGCCCCAGCATTTT. Amino acids: CASSMSVIQPQHF. V gene TRBV19 combines with J gene TRBJ1-5; D is unresolved. Trimming took 3 bases from V and 7 from J, leaving 10 bases between them. The CDR3 is 13 residues long. Germline lookup yields CDR1 LNHDA and CDR2 SQIVND (reference sequence).

The chain carries TRBV19 and TRBJ1-4; the D gene is possibly TRBD1 (5 bases). The germline CDR1 and CDR2 sequences are LNHDA and SQIVND (reference sequence). This CDR3 region has 12 residues. Trimming took off 7 bases at V and 14 bases at J, with 17 bases between the two ends. CDR3 nucleotides: TGTGCCAGTAATGGGGGAGGCGAAGGGCTGTTTTTT. It translates to CASNGGGEGLFF.

The gene calls are TRBV6-5 and TRBJ2-2, with a possible D match to TRBD2 (6 bases). The V end lost 6 bases, the J end lost 4 bases, and 9 bases lay between the germline ends. Germline values: CDR1 MNHEY, CDR2 SVGAGI. The CDR3 covers 13 residues. The CDR3 DNA sequence: TGTGCCAGCAGACACGGGGGCACCGGGGAGCTGTTTTTT. Protein: CASRHGGTGELFF.